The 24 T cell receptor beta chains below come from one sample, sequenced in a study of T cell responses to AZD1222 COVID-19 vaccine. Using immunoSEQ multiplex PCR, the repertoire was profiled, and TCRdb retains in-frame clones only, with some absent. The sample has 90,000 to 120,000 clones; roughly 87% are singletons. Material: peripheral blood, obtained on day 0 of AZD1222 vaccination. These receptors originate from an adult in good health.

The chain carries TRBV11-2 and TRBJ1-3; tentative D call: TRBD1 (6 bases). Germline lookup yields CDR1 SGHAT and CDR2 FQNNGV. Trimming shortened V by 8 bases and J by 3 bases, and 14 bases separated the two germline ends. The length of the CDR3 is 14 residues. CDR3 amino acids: CASAQGSYGNTIYF. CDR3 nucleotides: TGTGCCAGCGCTCAGGGGTCTTATGGAAACACCATATATTTT.

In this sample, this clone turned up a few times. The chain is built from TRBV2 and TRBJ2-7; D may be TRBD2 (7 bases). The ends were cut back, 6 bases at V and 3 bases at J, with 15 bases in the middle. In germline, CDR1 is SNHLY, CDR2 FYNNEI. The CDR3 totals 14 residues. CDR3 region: CASRDTGTIYEQYF. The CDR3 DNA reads TGTGCCAGCAGGGACACAGGGACTATCTACGAGCAGTACTTC. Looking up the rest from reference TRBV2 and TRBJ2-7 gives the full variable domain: EPEVTQTPSHQVTQMGQEVILRCVPISNHLYFYWYRQILGQKVEFLVSFYNNEISEKSEIFDDQFSVERPDGSNFTLKIRSTKLEDSAMYFCASRDTGTIYEQYFGPGTRLTVT.

The CDR3 region has the DNA TGTGCCAGCAGCCAAGATCGGAATCCCTATAATTCACCCCTCCACTTT. Its translation is CASSQDRNPYNSPLHF. The chain carries TRBV14 and TRBJ1-6; no reliable D call. V lost 0 bases and J lost 2, with 8 bases in between. The length of the CDR3 is 16 residues. Per germline, CDR1 SGHDN and CDR2 FVKESK.

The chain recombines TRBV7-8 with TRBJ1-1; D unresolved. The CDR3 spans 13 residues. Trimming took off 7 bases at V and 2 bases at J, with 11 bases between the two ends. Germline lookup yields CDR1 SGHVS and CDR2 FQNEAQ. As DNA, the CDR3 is TGTGCCAGCACCCGGCAGATAAACACTGAAGCTTTCTTT. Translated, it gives CASTRQINTEAFF.

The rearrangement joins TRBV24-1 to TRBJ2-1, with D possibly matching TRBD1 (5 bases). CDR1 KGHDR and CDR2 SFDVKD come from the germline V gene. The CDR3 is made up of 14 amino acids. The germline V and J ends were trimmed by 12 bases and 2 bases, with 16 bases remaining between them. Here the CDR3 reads CAPTTAGTYNEQFF. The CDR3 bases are TGTGCCCCTACAACCGCAGGGACCTACAATGAGCAGTTCTTC.

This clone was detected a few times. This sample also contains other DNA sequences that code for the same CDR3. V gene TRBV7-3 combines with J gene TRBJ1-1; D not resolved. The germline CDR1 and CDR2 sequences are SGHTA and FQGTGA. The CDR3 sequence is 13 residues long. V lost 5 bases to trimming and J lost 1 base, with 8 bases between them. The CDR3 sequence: CASSVGPNTEAFF. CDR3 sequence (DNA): TGTGCCAGCAGCGTCGGACCGAACACTGAAGCTTTCTTT.

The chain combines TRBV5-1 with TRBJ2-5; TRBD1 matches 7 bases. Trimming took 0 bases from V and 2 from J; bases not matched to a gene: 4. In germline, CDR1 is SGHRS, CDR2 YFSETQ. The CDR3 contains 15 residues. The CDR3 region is CASSLGGQVQETQYF. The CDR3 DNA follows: TGCGCCAGCAGCTTGGGCGGACAGGTACAAGAGACCCAGTACTTC.

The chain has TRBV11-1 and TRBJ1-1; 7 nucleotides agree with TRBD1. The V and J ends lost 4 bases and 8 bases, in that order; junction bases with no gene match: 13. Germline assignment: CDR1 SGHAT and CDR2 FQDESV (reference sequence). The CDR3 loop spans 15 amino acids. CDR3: CASSYHNDRQGEAFF. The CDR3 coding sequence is TGTGCCAGCAGCTATCACAACGACAGACAGGGAGAAGCTTTCTTT.

CDR3 DNA: TGTGCCAGCAGCGACCGGGACAGGGCCTACGAGCAGTACTTC. This encodes CASSDRDRAYEQYF. The chain couples TRBV7-9 to TRBJ2-7; 9 bases map to TRBD1. The CDR3 is 14 residues long. The germline V gene has CDR1 SEHNR and CDR2 FQNEAQ (reference sequence). The V gene end was trimmed by 5 bases and the J gene end by 2 bases; junction bases not matched to a gene: 4.

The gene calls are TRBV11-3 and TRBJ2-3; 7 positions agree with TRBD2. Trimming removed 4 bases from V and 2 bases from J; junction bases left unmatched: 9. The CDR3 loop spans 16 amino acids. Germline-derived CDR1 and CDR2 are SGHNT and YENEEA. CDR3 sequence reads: CASSYGEGGPTDTQYF. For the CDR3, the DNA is TGTGCCAGCAGCTACGGGGAGGGAGGGCCCACAGATACGCAGTATTTT.

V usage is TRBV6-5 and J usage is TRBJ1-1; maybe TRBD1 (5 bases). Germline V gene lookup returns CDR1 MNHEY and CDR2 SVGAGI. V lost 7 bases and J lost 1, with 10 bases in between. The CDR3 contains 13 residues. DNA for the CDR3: TGTGCCAGCACTGGGGACTGGAACACTGAAGCTTTCTTT. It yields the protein CASTGDWNTEAFF.

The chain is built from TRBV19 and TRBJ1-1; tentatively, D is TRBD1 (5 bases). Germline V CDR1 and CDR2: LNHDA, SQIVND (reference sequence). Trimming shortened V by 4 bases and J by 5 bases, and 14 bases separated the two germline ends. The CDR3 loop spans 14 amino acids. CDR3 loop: CASSTQGLGTEAFF. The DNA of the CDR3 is TGTGCCAGTAGTACTCAGGGTCTGGGGACTGAAGCTTTCTTT.

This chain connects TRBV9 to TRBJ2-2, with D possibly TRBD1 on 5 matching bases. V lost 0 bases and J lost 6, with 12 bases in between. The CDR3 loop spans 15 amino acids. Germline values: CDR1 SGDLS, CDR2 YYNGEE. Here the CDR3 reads CASSVGLAGSGELFF. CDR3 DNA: TGTGCCAGCAGCGTAGGCTTAGCAGGGTCCGGGGAGCTGTTTTTT.

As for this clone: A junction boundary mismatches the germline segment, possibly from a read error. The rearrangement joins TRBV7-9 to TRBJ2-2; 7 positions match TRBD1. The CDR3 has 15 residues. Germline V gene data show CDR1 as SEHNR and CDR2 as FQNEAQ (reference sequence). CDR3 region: CASRLEGQITGELFF. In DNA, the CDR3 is TGTGCCAGCAGATTAGAGGGACAGATCACCGGGGAGCTGTTTTTT.

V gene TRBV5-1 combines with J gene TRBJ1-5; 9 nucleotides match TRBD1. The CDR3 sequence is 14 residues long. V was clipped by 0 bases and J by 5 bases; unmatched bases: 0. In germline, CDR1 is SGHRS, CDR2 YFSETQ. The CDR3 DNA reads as TGCGCCAGCAGCTTGGGGGACAGGGATCAGCCCCAGCATTTT. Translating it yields CASSLGDRDQPQHF.

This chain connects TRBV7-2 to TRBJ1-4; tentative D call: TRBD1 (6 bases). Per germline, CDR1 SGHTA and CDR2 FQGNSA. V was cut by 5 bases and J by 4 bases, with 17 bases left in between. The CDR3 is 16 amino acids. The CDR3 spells CASSTQQGFGNEKLFF. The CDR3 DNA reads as TGTGCCAGCAGCACCCAACAGGGTTTCGGTAATGAAAAACTGTTTTTT.

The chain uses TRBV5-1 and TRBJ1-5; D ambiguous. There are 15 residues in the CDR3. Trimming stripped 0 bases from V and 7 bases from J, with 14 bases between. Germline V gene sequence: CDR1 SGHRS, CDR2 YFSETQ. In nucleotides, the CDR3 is TGCGCCAGCAGCTTGGTCCCCAATGCTGGGCAGCCCCAGCATTTT. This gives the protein CASSLVPNAGQPQHF.

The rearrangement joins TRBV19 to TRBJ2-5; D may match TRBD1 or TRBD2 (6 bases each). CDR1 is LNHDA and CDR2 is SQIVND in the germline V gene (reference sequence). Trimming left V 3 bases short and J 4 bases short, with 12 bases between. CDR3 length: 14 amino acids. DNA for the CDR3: TGTGCCAGTAGTATCACAGGGCGGGGAGAGACCCAGTACTTC. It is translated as CASSITGRGETQYF.

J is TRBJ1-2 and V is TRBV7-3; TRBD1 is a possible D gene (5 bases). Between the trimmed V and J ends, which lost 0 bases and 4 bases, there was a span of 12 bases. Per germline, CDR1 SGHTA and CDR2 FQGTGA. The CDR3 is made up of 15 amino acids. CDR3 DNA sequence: TGTGCCAGCAGCTTAACCCCCACAGGACCCTATGGCTACACCTTC. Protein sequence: CASSLTPTGPYGYTF.

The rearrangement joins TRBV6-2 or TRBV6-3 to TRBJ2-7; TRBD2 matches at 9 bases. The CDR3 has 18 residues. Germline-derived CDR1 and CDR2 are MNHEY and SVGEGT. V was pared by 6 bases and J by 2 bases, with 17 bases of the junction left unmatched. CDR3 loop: CASSPRGPRAGGTYEQYF. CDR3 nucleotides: TGTGCCAGCAGCCCTCGCGGCCCTCGGGCGGGGGGGACCTACGAGCAGTACTTC.

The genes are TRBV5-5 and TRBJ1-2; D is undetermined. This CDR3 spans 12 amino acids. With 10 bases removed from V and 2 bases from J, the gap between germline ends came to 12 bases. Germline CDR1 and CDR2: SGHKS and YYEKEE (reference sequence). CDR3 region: CAVWTGNYGYTF. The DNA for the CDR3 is TGTGCCGTTTGGACGGGGAACTATGGCTACACCTTC.

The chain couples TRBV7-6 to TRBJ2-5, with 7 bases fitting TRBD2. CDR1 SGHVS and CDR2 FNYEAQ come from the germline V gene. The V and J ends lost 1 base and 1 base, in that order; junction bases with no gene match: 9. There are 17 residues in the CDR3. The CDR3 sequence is CASSLGVRRGIQETQYF. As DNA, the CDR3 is TGTGCCAGCAGCTTAGGGGTTCGGCGGGGGATCCAAGAGACCCAGTACTTC.

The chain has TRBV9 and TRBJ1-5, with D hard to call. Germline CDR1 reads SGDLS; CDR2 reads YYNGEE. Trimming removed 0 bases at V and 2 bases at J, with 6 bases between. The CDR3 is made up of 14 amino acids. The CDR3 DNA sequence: TGTGCCAGCAGCGTAGATCTGGGCAATCAGCCCCAGCATTTT. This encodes CASSVDLGNQPQHF.

This CDR3 reads CAIRAGSATGELFF. DNA for the CDR3: TGTGCCATCAGAGCCGGGTCAGCCACCGGGGAGCTGTTTTTT. V usage is TRBV10-3 and J usage is TRBJ2-2; D is uncertain. From germline, CDR1 is ENHRY and CDR2 SYGVKD. The V end lost 6 bases, the J end lost 4 bases, and 12 bases lay between the germline ends. CDR3 length: 14 amino acids.